The entry below describes one T cell receptor beta chain. The data were taken from a study of beta chain features in type 1 diabetes. The authors reverse transcribed all of the isolated RNA, so sequencing captured expressed TCRB transcripts. Here immunoSEQ multiplex PCR was the method, and the copy in TCRdb shows in-frame clones only, minus some. The profile shows 900,000 or so clones, 15% to 20% of them singletons. This clonotype originated in a woman between 18 and 30 years old in good health. Sequences were obtained from naive CD4+ T cells from blood.

CDR3: CASSPGTSGRVTDTQYF. CDR3 coding DNA: TGTGCCAGTAGCCCCGGGACTAGCGGGAGAGTGACAGATACGCAGTATTTT. V and J are TRBV19 and TRBJ2-3, with TRBD2 identical over 14 bases. Germline CDR1 reads LNHDA; CDR2 reads SQIVND (reference sequence). The length of the CDR3 is 17 residues. Trimming at V came to 6 bases and at J to 3 bases, leaving 8 bases not matched to a gene.